The source of this T cell receptor (beta chain) is a study of T cell changes during pregnancy in multiple sclerosis. Libraries were prepared by immunoSEQ multiplex PCR; TCRdb keeps only in-frame clonotypes and omits some of them. In the table there are 100,000 to 130,000 clones, 92% of which are singletons. V lost 5 bases and J lost 0, with 7 bases in between. The CDR3 runs to 13 residues. Looked up from germline, CDR1 is GTSNPN and CDR2 is SVGIG (reference sequence). The sequence was collected from a female donor in good health, enrolled as a control in a pregnancy study. Sequences were derived from peripheral blood, sampled in the third trimester of pregnancy. The rearrangement uses TRBV30 and TRBJ1-4; maybe TRBD1 (6 bases). This chain's CDR3 is CAWDRSTNEKLFF. For the CDR3, the DNA is TGTGCCTGGGACAGGTCAACTAATGAAAAACTGTTTTTT.